These 10 T cell receptor beta chains were all obtained from the same sample, sequenced in a study of blood T cell repertoires in COVID-19. TCRdb's copy holds only in-frame clones and misses some; the assay was immunoSEQ multiplex PCR. The table lists roughly 74,000 clones, approximately 86% of them singletons. The source material was peripheral blood. The receptor set was obtained from a woman aged 80 or over with active or convalescent COVID-19.

The chain joins TRBV5-6 to TRBJ2-7; maybe TRBD2 (6 bases). There are 15 residues in the CDR3. Trimming took off 0 bases at V and 5 bases at J, with 15 bases between the two ends. The germline V gene encodes CDR1 SGHDT and CDR2 YYEEEE. CDR3 coding DNA: TGTGCCAGCAGCTTGGCGGTCGTAGCGGTCCACGAGCAGTACTTC. It encodes CASSLAVVAVHEQYF.

The chain carries TRBV5-1 and TRBJ2-1; 8 bases line up with TRBD2. This CDR3 comprises 14 residues. V lost 2 bases to trimming and J lost 5 bases; unmatched junction nucleotides: 3. Looked up from germline, CDR1 is SGHRS and CDR2 is YFSETQ. This CDR3 reads CASSFQREHNEQFF. As DNA, the CDR3 is TGCGCCAGCAGCTTCCAGCGGGAGCACAATGAGCAGTTCTTC.

This clone has only a few counts. The chain carries TRBV2 and TRBJ1-5; D is possibly TRBD1 (5 bases). Trimming left V 7 bases short and J 0 bases short, with 10 bases between. Per the germline V gene, CDR1 is SNHLY and CDR2 is FYNNEI. This CDR3 contains 14 residues. CDR3 protein: CASNGHYSNQPQHF. CDR3 coding DNA: TGTGCCAGCAACGGACACTATAGCAATCAGCCCCAGCATTTT.

This chain joins TRBV14 and TRBJ2-2; TRBD2 aligns across 8 bases. The V segment lost 0 bases and the J segment 0 bases; nucleotides outside the gene matches: 3. CDR1 and CDR2 from the germline V gene are SGHDN and FVKESK. There are 17 residues in the CDR3. The CDR3 DNA is TGTGCCAGCAGCCAAGAGAGCGGGGGAACGAACACCGGGGAGCTGTTTTTT. Protein sequence: CASSQESGGTNTGELFF.

The genes are TRBV11-3 and TRBJ2-7; TRBD2 matches 9 bases. This CDR3 is built from 12 residues. Germline CDR1 is SGHNT and CDR2 is YENEEA. V gave up 5 bases and J gave up 4 bases; unmatched junction bases: 0. The CDR3: CASSLAGYEQYF. CDR3 nucleotide sequence: TGTGCCAGCAGCCTAGCGGGGTACGAGCAGTACTTC.

The chain combines TRBV5-6 with TRBJ1-4; 7 nucleotides agree with TRBD1. CDR3 length equals 15 residues. With V trimmed by 4 bases and J by 7 bases, 10 bases remained unmatched. CDR1 and CDR2 (germline): SGHDT, YYEEEE. CDR3 residues: CASSKGQWDSEKLFF. DNA for the CDR3: TGTGCCAGCAGCAAGGGACAGTGGGACAGTGAAAAACTGTTTTTT.

In this sample, this clone turned up a few times. The CDR3 DNA is TGTGCCAGTAGCTCCCGCGACAGGGAGGGCTACACCTTC. Protein product: CASSSRDREGYTF. V is TRBV19 and J is TRBJ1-2; 7 nucleotides align to TRBD1. Germline V CDR1 and CDR2: LNHDA, SQIVND (reference sequence). This CDR3 region has 13 residues. Trimming took 6 bases from V and 8 from J; bases not matched to a gene: 9. Combining the CDR3 with reference TRBV19 and TRBJ1-2 gives the whole variable domain DGGITQSPKYLFRKEGQNVTLSCEQNLNHDAMYWYRQDPGQGLRLIYYSQIVNDFQKGDIAEGYSVSREKKESFPLTVTSAQKNPTAFYLCASSSRDREGYTFGSGTRLTVV.

V and J are TRBV7-2 and TRBJ1-2, with 11 bases that match TRBD1. The CDR3 loop spans 14 amino acids. Germline V gene sequence: CDR1 SGHTA, CDR2 FQGNSA. Trimming took 5 bases from V and 8 from J; bases not matched to a gene: 7. Here the CDR3 reads CASSPGTGGIGYTF. The CDR3 bases are TGTGCCAGCAGCCCCGGGACAGGGGGAATCGGCTACACCTTC. Based on the CDR3 plus reference TRBV7-2 and TRBJ1-2, the full variable domain is GAGVSQSPSNKVTEKGKDVELRCDPISGHTALYWYRQSLGQGLEFLIYFQGNSAPDKSGLPSDRFSAERTGGSVSTLTIQRTQQEDSAVYLCASSPGTGGIGYTFGSGTRLTVV.

This rearrangement joins TRBV11-2 to TRBJ2-7, with D possibly matching TRBD2 (5 bases). With 4 bases removed from V and 7 bases from J, the gap between germline ends came to 17 bases. The germline V gene has CDR1 SGHAT and CDR2 FQNNGV. This CDR3 is built from 14 residues. Here the CDR3 DNA reads TGTGCCAGCAGCTCAAGGGCCCGGTCGGGGGAGCAGTACTTC. Residues: CASSSRARSGEQYF. Together with reference TRBV11-2 and TRBJ2-7, the CDR3 gives the full variable domain: EAGVAQSPRYKIIEKRQSVAFWCNPISGHATLYWYQQILGQGPKLLIQFQNNGVVDDSQLPKDRFSAERLKGVDSTLKIQPAKLEDSAVYLCASSSRARSGEQYFGPGTRLTVT.

V gene TRBV6-6 combines with J gene TRBJ2-1; tentative D call: TRBD2 (7 bases). The CDR3 loop spans 15 amino acids. Looked up from germline, CDR1 is MNHNY and CDR2 is SVGAGI (reference sequence). Trimming took off 5 bases at V and 3 bases at J, with 14 bases between the two ends. The CDR3 DNA follows: TGTGCCAGCAGTCCCCAGGGAGGGGGCTACAATGAGCAGTTCTTC. Translated: CASSPQGGGYNEQFF.